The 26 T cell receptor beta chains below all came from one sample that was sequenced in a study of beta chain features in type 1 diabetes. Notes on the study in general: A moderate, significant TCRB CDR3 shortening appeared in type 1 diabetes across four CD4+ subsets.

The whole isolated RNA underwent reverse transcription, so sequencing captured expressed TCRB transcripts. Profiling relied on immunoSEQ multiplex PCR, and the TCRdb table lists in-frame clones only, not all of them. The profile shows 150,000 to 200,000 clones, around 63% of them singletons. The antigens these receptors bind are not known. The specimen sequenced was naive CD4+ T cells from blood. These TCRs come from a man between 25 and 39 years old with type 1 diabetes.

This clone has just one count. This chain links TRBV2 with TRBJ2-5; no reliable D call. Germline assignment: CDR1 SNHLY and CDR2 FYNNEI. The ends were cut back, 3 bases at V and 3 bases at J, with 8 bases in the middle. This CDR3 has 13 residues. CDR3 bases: TGTGCCAGCAGTGATGAAAGAGAAGAGACCCAGTACTTC. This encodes CASSDEREETQYF.

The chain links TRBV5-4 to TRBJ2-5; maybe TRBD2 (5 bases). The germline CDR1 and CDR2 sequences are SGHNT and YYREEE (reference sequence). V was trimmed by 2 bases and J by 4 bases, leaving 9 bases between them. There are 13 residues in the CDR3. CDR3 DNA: TGTGCCAGCAGCTTCTATCGGGGAGAGACCCAGTACTTC. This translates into CASSFYRGETQYF.

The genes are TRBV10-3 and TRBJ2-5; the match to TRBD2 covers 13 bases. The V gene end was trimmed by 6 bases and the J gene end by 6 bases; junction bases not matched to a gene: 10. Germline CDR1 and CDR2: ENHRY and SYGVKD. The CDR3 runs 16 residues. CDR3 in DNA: TGTGCCATCAGCCGCGACTGGGGACTAGCGGGGAAGACCCAGTACTTC. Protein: CAISRDWGLAGKTQYF.

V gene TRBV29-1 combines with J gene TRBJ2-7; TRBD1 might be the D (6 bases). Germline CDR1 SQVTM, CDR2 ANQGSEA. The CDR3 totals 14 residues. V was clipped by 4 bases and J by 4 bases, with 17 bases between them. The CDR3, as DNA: TGCAGCGTTGTTGTAGGCGCTAGGGGGTACGAGCAGTACTTC. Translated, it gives CSVVVGARGYEQYF.

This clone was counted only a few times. CDR3 sequence (DNA): TGTGCCAGCACTAGCGGCTCCTACAATGAGCAGTTCTTC. Translation gives CASTSGSYNEQFF. This chain connects TRBV9 to TRBJ2-1; 7 bases are a match to TRBD2. The ends lost 6 bases at V and 0 bases at J; junction bases unmatched: 0. The CDR3 totals 13 residues. Per germline, CDR1 SGDLS and CDR2 YYNGEE.

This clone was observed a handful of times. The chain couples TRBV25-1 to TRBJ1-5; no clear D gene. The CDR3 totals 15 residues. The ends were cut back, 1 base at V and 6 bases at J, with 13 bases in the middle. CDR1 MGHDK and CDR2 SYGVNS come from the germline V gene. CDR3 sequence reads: CASSESGSGVQPQHF. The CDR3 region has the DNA TGTGCCAGCAGTGAATCCGGGAGCGGGGTTCAGCCCCAGCATTTT.

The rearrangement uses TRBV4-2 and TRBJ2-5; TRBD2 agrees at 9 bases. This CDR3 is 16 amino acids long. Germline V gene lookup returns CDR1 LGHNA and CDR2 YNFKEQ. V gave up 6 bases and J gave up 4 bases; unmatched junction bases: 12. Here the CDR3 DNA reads TGTGCCAGCAGTTCCTATAGCGGGGGAAGGTCAGAGACCCAGTACTTC. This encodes CASSSYSGGRSETQYF.

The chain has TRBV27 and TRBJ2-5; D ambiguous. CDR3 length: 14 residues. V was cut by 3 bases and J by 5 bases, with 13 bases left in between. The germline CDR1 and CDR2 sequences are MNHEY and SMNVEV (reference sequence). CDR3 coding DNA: TGTGCCAGCAGTTTGACCGGGTACGGGGAGACCCAGTACTTC. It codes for CASSLTGYGETQYF.

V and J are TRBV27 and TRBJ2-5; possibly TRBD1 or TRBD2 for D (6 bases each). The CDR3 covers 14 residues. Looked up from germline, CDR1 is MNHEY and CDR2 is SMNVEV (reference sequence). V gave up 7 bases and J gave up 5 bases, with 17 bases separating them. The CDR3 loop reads CASTGLGGAETQYF. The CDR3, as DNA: TGTGCCAGCACCGGTTTGGGGGGCGCGGAGACCCAGTACTTC.

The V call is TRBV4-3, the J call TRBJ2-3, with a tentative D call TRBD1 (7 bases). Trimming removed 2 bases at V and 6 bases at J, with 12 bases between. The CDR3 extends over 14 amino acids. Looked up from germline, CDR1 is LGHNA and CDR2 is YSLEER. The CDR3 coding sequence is TGCGCCAGCAGCCAATCCGCAGGGGGGGATACGCAGTATTTT. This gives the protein CASSQSAGGDTQYF.

CDR3 sequence (DNA): TGTGCCAGCGCTCTCAATGCCTACGAGCAGTACTTC. It encodes CASALNAYEQYF. The chain recombines TRBV2 with TRBJ2-7; D not resolved. V was pared by 8 bases and J by 2 bases, with 10 bases between. The CDR3 has 12 residues. CDR1 and CDR2 from the germline V gene are SNHLY and FYNNEI.

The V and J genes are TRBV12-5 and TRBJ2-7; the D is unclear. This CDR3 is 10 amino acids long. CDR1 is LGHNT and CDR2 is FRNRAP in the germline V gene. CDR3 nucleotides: TGTGGTCCGGACCCTAACGAGCAGTACTTC. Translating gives CGPDPNEQYF.

CDR3 residues: CASSQDQTYNEQFF. The DNA for the CDR3 is TGCGCCAGCAGCCAAGACCAGACCTACAATGAGCAGTTCTTC. The chain is built from TRBV4-3 and TRBJ2-1; D not certain. The germline V gene encodes CDR1 LGHNA and CDR2 YSLEER. The CDR3 has 14 residues. With 0 bases removed from V and 2 bases from J, the gap between germline ends came to 5 bases.

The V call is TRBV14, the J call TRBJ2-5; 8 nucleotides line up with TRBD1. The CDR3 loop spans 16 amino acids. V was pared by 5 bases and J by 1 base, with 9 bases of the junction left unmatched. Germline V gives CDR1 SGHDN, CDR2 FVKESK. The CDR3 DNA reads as TGTGCCAGCAGCAAATATCTCGGGACAGGCCAAGAGACCCAGTACTTC. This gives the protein CASSKYLGTGQETQYF.

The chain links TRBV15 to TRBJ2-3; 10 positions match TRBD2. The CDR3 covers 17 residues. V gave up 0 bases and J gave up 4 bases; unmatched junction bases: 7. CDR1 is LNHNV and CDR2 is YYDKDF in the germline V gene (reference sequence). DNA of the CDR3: TGTGCCACCAGCAGAGAATCCCAGCTAGCGGGGGCAGATACGCAGTATTTT. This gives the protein CATSRESQLAGADTQYF.

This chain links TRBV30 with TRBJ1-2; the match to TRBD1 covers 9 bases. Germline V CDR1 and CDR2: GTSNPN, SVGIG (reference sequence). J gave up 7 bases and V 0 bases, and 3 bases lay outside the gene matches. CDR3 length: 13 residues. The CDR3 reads CAWSVRDRAGYTF. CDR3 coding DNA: TGTGCCTGGAGTGTACGGGACAGGGCTGGCTACACCTTC.

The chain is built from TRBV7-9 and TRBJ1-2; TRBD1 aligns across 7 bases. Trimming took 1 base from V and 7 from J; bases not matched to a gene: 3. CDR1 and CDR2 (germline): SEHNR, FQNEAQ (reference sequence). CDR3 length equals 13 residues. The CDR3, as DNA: TGTGCCAGCAGCTTAGACACAGGGGCTGGCTACACCTTC. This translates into CASSLDTGAGYTF.

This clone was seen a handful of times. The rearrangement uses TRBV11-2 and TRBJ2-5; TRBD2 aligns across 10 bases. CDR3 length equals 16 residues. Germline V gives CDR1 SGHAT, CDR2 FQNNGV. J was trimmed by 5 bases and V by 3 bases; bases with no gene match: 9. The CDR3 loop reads CASSLIGAGGLETQYF. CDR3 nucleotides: TGTGCCAGCAGCTTGATCGGAGCGGGGGGGCTTGAGACCCAGTACTTC.

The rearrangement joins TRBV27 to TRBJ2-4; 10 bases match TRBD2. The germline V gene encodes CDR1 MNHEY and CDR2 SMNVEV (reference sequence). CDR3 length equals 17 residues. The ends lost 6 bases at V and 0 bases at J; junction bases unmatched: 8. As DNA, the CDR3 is TGTGCCAGCAGCCTCCTGGCTAGCGGGGGAGCCAAAAACATTCAGTACTTC. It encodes CASSLLASGGAKNIQYF.

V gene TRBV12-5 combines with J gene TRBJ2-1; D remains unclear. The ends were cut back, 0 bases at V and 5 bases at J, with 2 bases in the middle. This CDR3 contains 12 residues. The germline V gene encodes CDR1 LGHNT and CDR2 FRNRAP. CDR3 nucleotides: TGTGCTAGTGGTTTGGTAGACAATGAGCAGTTCTTC. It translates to CASGLVDNEQFF.

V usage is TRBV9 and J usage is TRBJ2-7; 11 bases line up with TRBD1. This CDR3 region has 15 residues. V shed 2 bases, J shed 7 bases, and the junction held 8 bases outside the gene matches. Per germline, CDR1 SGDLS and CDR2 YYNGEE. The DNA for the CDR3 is TGTGCCAGCAGCGTCGGACAGGGGGCAGGAAGGGAGCAGTACTTC. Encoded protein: CASSVGQGAGREQYF.

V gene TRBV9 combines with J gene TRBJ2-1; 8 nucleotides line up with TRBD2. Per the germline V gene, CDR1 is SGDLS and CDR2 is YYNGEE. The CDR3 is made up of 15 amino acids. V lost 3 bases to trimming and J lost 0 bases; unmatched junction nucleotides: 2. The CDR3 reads CASSGGLDSYNEQFF. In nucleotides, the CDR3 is TGTGCCAGCAGCGGGGGACTAGACTCCTACAATGAGCAGTTCTTC.

The CDR3 DNA is TGTGCCAGCACGGTTTTTGGGACATTACAAGAGACCCAGTACTTC. Protein product: CASTVFGTLQETQYF. V is TRBV6-5 and J is TRBJ2-5, with D possibly matching TRBD1 (6 bases). CDR1 and CDR2 from the germline V gene are MNHEY and SVGAGI. The CDR3 length is 15 residues. Trimming removed 7 bases from V and 2 bases from J, with 17 bases in between.

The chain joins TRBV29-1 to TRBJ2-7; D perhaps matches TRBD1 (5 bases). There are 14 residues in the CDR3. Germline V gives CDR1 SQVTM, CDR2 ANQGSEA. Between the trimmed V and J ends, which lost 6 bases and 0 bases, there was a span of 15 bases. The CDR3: CSVATVTTSYEQYF. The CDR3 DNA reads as TGCAGCGTGGCGACAGTAACCACCTCCTACGAGCAGTACTTC.

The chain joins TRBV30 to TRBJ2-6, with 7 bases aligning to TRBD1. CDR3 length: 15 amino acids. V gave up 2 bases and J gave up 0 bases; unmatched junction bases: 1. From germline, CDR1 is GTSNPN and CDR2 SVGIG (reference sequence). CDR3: CAWSTGVSGANVLTF. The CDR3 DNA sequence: TGTGCCTGGAGTACAGGGGTCTCTGGGGCCAACGTCCTGACTTTC.

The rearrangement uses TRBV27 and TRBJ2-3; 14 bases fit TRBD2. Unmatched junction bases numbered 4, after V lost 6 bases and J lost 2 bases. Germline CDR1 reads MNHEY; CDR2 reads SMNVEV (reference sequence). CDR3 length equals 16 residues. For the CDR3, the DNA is TGTGCCAGCAGAAGGACTAGCGGGGGGCACACAGATACGCAGTATTTT. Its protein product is CASRRTSGGHTDTQYF.